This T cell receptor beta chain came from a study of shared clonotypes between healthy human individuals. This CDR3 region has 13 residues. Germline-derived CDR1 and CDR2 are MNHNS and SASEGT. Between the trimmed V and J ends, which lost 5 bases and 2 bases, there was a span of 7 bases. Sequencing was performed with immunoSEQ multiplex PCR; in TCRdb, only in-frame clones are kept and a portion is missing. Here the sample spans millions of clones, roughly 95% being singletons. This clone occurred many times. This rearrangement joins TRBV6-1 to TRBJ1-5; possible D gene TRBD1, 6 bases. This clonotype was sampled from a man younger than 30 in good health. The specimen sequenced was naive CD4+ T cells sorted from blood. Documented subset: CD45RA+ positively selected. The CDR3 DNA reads TGTGCCAGCAGTCGGACAGGCAATCAGCCCCAGCATTTT. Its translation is CASSRTGNQPQHF.